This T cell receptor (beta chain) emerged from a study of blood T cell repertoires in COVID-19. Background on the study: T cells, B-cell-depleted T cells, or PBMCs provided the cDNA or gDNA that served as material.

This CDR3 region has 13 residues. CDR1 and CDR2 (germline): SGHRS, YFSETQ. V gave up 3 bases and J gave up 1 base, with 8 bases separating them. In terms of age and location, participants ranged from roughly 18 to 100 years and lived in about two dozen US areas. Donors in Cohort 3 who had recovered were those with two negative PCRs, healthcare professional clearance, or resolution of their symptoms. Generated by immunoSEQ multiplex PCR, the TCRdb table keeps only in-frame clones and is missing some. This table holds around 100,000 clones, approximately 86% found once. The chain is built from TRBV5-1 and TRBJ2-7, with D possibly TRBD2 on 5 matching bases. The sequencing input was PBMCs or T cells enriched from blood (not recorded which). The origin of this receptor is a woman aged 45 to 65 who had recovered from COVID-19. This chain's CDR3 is CASSWSGSYEQYF. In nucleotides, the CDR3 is TGCGCCAGCAGCTGGAGCGGTTCCTACGAGCAGTACTTC.